This T cell receptor (beta chain) was documented in a study of T cells in Graves' hyperthyroidism and ophthalmopathy. Study-level findings and limits: Researchers report that a 13 V-J model separated ophthalmopathy from stable hyperthyroidism.

From RNA transcripts, TCR beta CDR3 regions were amplified. The HTBI set primed first-round TCR CDR3 RT-PCR. TCRdb called the multiplex PCR reads again in MiXCR, with one record for every CDR3 protein. The repertoire has approximately 330,000 distinct CDR3 sequences, roughly 13% of them found once; the top ten carry 30% to 40%. This CDR3 contains 15 residues. Germline-derived CDR1 and CDR2 are SGHRS and YFSETQ. The germline V and J ends were trimmed by 3 bases and 3 bases, with 14 bases remaining between them. This clonotype has a count of ten or more. Antigen unknown. Uncontrolled infection, other autoimmune disease, pregnancy and lactation each barred patients from inclusion. PBMCs were derived from about 9.1 ml fresh peripheral blood.

This clonotype originated in a woman aged 40 to 50 with Graves' ophthalmopathy. Sequenced input: blood. V and J are TRBV5-1 and TRBJ2-3, with unresolved D. CDR3 in DNA: TGCGCCAGCAGCTCGTATTGGAGTATTACAGATACGCAGTATTTT. Translated: CASSSYWSITDTQYF.